These 8 T cell receptor beta chains came from one sample sequenced in a study of blood T cell repertoires in COVID-19. The method was immunoSEQ multiplex PCR; TCRdb's version includes in-frame clones alone and lacks a portion of them. The sample carries approximately 120,000 clones, nearly 85% recorded once. The sequenced sample was peripheral blood. The receptors were sampled from a woman aged 50 to 65 with acute or convalescent COVID-19.

The chain links TRBV4-1 to TRBJ2-2; 7 bases fit TRBD1. Germline V gene lookup returns CDR1 MGHRA and CDR2 YSYEKL. This CDR3 contains 15 residues. Germline trimming cut 2 bases from V and 5 bases from J; bases unmatched to any gene: 5. The CDR3 here is CASSQREQGTGELFF. The CDR3 coding sequence is TGCGCCAGCAGCCAACGGGAACAGGGGACCGGGGAGCTGTTTTTT.

The chain recombines TRBV19 with TRBJ2-1; TRBD1 might be the D (6 bases). Germline loops: CDR1 LNHDA, CDR2 SQIVND (reference sequence). V was shortened by 9 bases and J by 0 bases, with 21 bases between the two germline ends. The CDR3 runs to 17 residues. The CDR3 loop is CASLSLKGQSSYNEQFF. Here the CDR3 DNA reads TGTGCCAGCCTCAGCCTAAAGGGACAAAGCTCCTACAATGAGCAGTTCTTC.

The chain joins TRBV2 to TRBJ1-1, with D possibly matching TRBD1 (5 bases). CDR3 size: 15 residues. Germline V CDR1 and CDR2: SNHLY, FYNNEI. V was trimmed by 7 bases and J by 2 bases, leaving 17 bases between them. The CDR3 sequence is CASNPQGGPNTEAFF. DNA for the CDR3: TGTGCCAGCAACCCCCAGGGAGGCCCAAACACTGAAGCTTTCTTT.

This clone was seen only a few times. This CDR3 reads CASSPHRGQGGYTF. Written as DNA, the CDR3 is TGTGCCAGCAGCCCCCACAGGGGACAGGGTGGCTACACCTTC. The V and J genes are TRBV5-5 and TRBJ1-2; 9 bases line up with TRBD1. Trimming cost V 4 bases and J 7 bases; bases outside gene matches: 8. The CDR3 extends over 14 amino acids. CDR1 and CDR2 from the germline V gene are SGHKS and YYEKEE (reference sequence).

The CDR3 here is CASSVAGAKVETQYF. The CDR3 region has the DNA TGTGCCAGCAGCGTAGCGGGGGCCAAAGTGGAGACCCAGTACTTC. The chain recombines TRBV28 with TRBJ2-5; 9 bases align to TRBD2. The CDR3 loop spans 15 amino acids. Germline V CDR1 and CDR2: MDHEN, SYDVKM. V was clipped by 6 bases and J by 5 bases; unmatched bases: 10.

V usage is TRBV28 and J usage is TRBJ1-4, with D tentatively TRBD1 (5 bases). The length of the CDR3 is 13 residues. The V end lost 7 bases, the J end lost 4 bases, and 10 bases lay between the germline ends. The germline V gene encodes CDR1 MDHEN and CDR2 SYDVKM. The CDR3 DNA reads TGTGCCAGCACCCAGACAGTTAATGAAAAACTGTTTTTT. Translated, it gives CASTQTVNEKLFF.

This chain connects TRBV28 to TRBJ1-2, with 11 bases identical to TRBD1. Germline values: CDR1 MDHEN, CDR2 SYDVKM. V was clipped by 7 bases and J by 8 bases; unmatched bases: 9. CDR3 size: 14 residues. The CDR3 loop reads CASTLGQGDRGYTF. The CDR3 DNA is TGTGCCAGCACCTTGGGACAGGGGGACAGGGGCTACACCTTC.

CDR3 sequence reads: CASAAGQGIGAFF. In DNA, the CDR3 is TGTGCTAGTGCGGCGGGACAGGGGATTGGAGCTTTCTTT. The genes are TRBV12-5 and TRBJ1-1; 10 nucleotides match TRBD1. The CDR3 has 13 amino acids. The germline gives CDR1 LGHNT, CDR2 FRNRAP. V lost 7 bases to trimming and J lost 10 bases; unmatched junction nucleotides: 9.